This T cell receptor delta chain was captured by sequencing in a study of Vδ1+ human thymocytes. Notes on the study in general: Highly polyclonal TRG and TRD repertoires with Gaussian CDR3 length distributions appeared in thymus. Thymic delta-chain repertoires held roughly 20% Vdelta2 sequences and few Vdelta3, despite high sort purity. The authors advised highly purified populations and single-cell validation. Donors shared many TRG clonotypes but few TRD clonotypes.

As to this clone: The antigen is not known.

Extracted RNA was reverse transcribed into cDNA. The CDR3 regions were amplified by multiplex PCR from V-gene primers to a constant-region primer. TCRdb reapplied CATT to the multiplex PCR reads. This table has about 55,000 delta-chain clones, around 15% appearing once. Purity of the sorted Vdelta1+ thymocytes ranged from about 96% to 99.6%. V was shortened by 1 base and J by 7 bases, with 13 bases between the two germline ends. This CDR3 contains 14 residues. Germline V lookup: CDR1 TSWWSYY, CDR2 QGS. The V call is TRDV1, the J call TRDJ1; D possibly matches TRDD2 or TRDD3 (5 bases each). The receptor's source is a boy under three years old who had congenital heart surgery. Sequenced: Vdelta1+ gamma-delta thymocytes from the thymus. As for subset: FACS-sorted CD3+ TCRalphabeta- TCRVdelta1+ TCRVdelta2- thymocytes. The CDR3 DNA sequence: TGTGCTCTTGGGGAACCCTACGGGGAGGGTAAACTCATCTTT. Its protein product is CALGEPYGEGKLIF.